The rows below give T cell receptor beta chains drawn from one sample of a study of CD8+CD57+ T cells in acquired aplastic anemia. TCRdb reanalysed the reads using MiXCR and keeps one entry per CDR3 protein. The sample lists approximately 380,000 distinct CDR3 sequences; 65% to 80% were seen once. Sequencing used sorted CD4+, CD8+, or CD8+CD57+ T cells (not recorded which) from PBMCs. The receptors stem from a human donor in good health, serving as a control. Each CDR3 is given with its conserved first and last residue. D genes are given only for firm matches. Not every row has a clone size; where given, it reads once, few, many or a size class.

CDR3aa	CDR3nt	d_gene	v_gene	j_gene	abundance
CASSPSGGHSPAFF	TGTGCCAGCAGCCCCTCGGGGGGGCATTCACCCGCTTTCTTT	NA	TRBV7-2	TRBJ1-1	NA
CASSGRAGDENLFF	TGTGCCAGTAGTGGCAGGGCGGGCGATGAAAACCTGTTTTTT	NA	TRBV19	TRBJ1-4	NA
CASSEQGGGFTDTQYF	TGTGCCAGCAGCGAGCAGGGGGGGGGTTTCACAGATACGCAGTATTTT	NA	TRBV25-1	TRBJ2-3	NA
CASSLEGGTNTGELFF	TGTGCCAGCAGCTTGGAAGGAGGTACGAACACCGGGGAGCTGTTTTTT	NA	TRBV5-8	TRBJ2-2	many
CASSLLATRNTEAQYF	TGTGCCAGCAGCTTACTGGCCACCCGGAACACTGAAGCCCAGTACTTC	NA	TRBV7-2	TRBJ2-5	NA
CASTGLIGTGPKNTEAFF	TGTGCCAGTACCGGACTAATTGGGACGGGACCTAAGAACACTGAAGCTTTCTTT	NA	TRBV19	TRBJ1-1	few
CASSFARTVGYGF	TGTGCCAGCAGCTTCGCACGGACCGTAGGGTATGGCTTC	NA	TRBV7-2	TRBJ1-2	NA
CASSVTGSYEQYF	TGTGCCAGCAGTGTCACCGGATCCTACGAGCAGTACTTC	NA	TRBV2	TRBJ2-7	many
CSARDSGQGVSNQPQHF	TGCAGTGCTAGAGATTCGGGACAGGGAGTTAGCAATCAGCCCCAGCATTTT	TRBD1	TRBV20-1	TRBJ1-5	NA
CASSSPGGAKYF	TGTGCCAGCAGCTCTCCCGGCGGCGCGAAGTACTTC	NA	TRBV7-9	TRBJ2-7	once
CASSAGQTTYEQF	TGTGCCAGCAGCGCAGGACAGACCACCTACGAGCAGTTC	NA	TRBV9	TRBJ2-5	NA
CASGYWTGEETKYF	TGTGCCAGCGGCTACTGGACGGGGGAAGAGACCAAGTACTTC	NA	TRBV7-9	TRBJ2-5	NA
CASSLRTANYGYTF	TGTGCCAGCAGTCTTAGGACAGCAAACTATGGCTACACCTTC	NA	TRBV12-3/TRBV12-4	TRBJ1-2	few
CASRGQGKGYEQYF	TGTGCCAGCAGAGGACAGGGGAAAGGCTACGAACAGTACTTC	TRBD1	TRBV6-2/TRBV6-3	TRBJ2-7	many
CASSYQGANTDTQYF	TGTGCCAGCAGCTACCAGGGGGCGAACACAGATACGCAGTATTTT	TRBD1	TRBV5-6	TRBJ2-3	once
CASSLEGGGETQYF	TGTGCCAGCAGCTTAGAGGGGGGAGGCGAGACCCAGTACTTC	NA	TRBV7-6	TRBJ2-5	many
CASSQPGGLDGYTF	TGTGCCAGCAGCCAGCCAGGGGGACTGGATGGCTACACCTTC	TRBD1	TRBV7-2	TRBJ1-2	NA
CASSLYRGQPQNF	TGTGCCAGCAGCCTATACAGGGGTCAGCCCCAGAATTTT	TRBD1	TRBV7-2	TRBJ1-5	NA
CASSPRTSGGEQFF	TGTGCCAGCAGCCCCCGGACTAGCGGGGGGGAGCAGTTCTTC	TRBD2	TRBV11-2	TRBJ2-1	many
CASSVWGGGGNQYF	TGTGCCAGCAGCGTATGGGGGGGGGGCGGCAATCAGTACTTC	NA	TRBV9	TRBJ2-7	NA
CASSLGDGSNYGYTF	TGTGCCAGCAGCTTAGGGGACGGATCTAACTATGGCTACACCTTC	NA	TRBV7-8	TRBJ1-2	many
CSVSARGKSIF	TGCAGTGTTAGCGCCAGGGGGAAGAGCATCTTC	TRBD1	TRBV20-1	TRBJ2-1	NA
CSASTAYAYAQYF	TGCAGTGCTAGTACAGCGTATGCCTATGCCCAGTACTTC	NA	TRBV20-1	TRBJ2-5	once
CASSGTGGGEEKLFF	TGTGCCAGCAGCGGGACAGGGGGCGGAGAGGAAAAACTGTTTTTT	TRBD1	TRBV7-9	TRBJ1-4	NA
CARAGGPYNEQFF	TGTGCCCGCGCGGGGGGCCCGTACAATGAGCAGTTCTTC	TRBD2	TRBV7-2	TRBJ2-1	NA
CASSKMVEATGELFF	TGTGCCAGCAGTAAGATGGTAGAGGCCACCGGGGAGCTGTTTTTT	NA	TRBV6-5	TRBJ2-2	many
CASSRPTAGYGYTF	TGTGCCAGTAGTCGACCGACAGCGGGCTATGGCTACACCTTC	NA	TRBV19	TRBJ1-2	many
CASSPRGGEEPEAFF	TGTGCCAGCAGTCCAAGGGGGGGGGAGGAGCCGGAAGCCTTCTTT	NA	TRBV7-9	TRBJ1-1	NA
CASSGYGGTQYF	TGTGCCAGCAGCGGCTATGGGGGGACCCAGTACTTC	NA	TRBV5-8	TRBJ2-5	NA
CASKEGWNQETQYF	TGTGCCAGCAAGGAGGGCTGGAACCAAGAGACCCAGTACTTC	NA	TRBV7-3	TRBJ2-5	NA
CASSQDEGLLGNYGYTF	TGCGCCAGCAGCCAAGATGAAGGACTGTTGGGGAACTATGGCTACACCTTC	NA	TRBV4-1	TRBJ1-2	NA
CSAPFGADYNNEQFF	TGCAGTGCTCCGTTCGGGGCTGACTACAACAATGAGCAGTTCTTC	NA	TRBV20-1	TRBJ2-1	NA
CASSLVGRGDVQFF	TGTGCCAGCAGCTTAGTTGGCAGGGGGGATGTGCAGTTCTTC	NA	TRBV7-3	TRBJ2-1	NA
CATSGESGGSYEQYF	TGTGCCACCAGTGGAGAGAGCGGGGGCTCCTACGAGCAGTACTTC	TRBD2	TRBV5-8	TRBJ2-7	NA
CATSPPPGQPYYNSPLHF	TGTGCCACCAGCCCTCCTCCAGGACAGCCTTACTATAATTCACCCCTCCACTTT	NA	TRBV15	TRBJ1-6	few
CATSVAGPSAAAFW	TGTGCCACCAGTGTGGCAGGGCCATCAGCTGCAGCTTTCTGG	NA	TRBV24-1	TRBJ1-1	NA
CSAQTVNYGSFF	TGCAGTGCCCAGACAGTGAACTATGGCTCTTTCTTT	NA	TRBV20-1	TRBJ1-1	NA
CASSVGTGNTGEQYF	TGTGCCAGCAGCGTCGGGACAGGGAACACCGGGGAGCAGTATTTT	TRBD1	TRBV9	TRBJ2-3	once
CASSIDSTGELFF	TGTGCTAGCAGCATAGACAGCACCGGGGAGCTGTTTTTT	NA	TRBV7-7	TRBJ2-2	NA
CATATAEGYSF	TGTGCCACCGCAACGGCGGAGGGCTACTCCTTC	NA	TRBV10-3	TRBJ1-2	NA
CSVEQDSNTWTQYF	TGCAGCGTTGAACAGGACAGTAATACGTGGACCCAGTACTTC	NA	TRBV29-1	TRBJ2-5	NA
CSASSAGDQEDQPQHF	TGCAGTGCTAGCTCCGCCGGAGACCAAGAGGATCAGCCCCAGCATTTT	NA	TRBV20-1	TRBJ1-5	NA
CASSLGQGTQETQYF	TGCGCCAGCAGCTTGGGGCAGGGTACCCAAGAGACCCAGTACTTC	NA	TRBV5-1	TRBJ2-5	NA
CASSSTGEDKLTF	TGTGCCAGCAGCTCCACAGGGGAGGATAAACTGACCTTT	TRBD1	TRBV7-2	TRBJ1-2	NA
CATSLAGSVYGYTF	TGTGCCACCAGCTTAGCGGGCAGCGTATATGGCTACACCTTC	NA	TRBV7-9	TRBJ1-2	NA
CASIPGGQANYGYTF	TGTGCCAGTATCCCGGGGGGGCAGGCTAACTATGGCTACACCTTC	NA	TRBV19	TRBJ1-2	NA
CSAREAGKKLYF	TGCAGTGCTAGAGAGGCAGGCAAGAAGCTATATTTT	NA	TRBV20-1	TRBJ1-3	NA
CSARDLASSGGAGELFF	TGCAGTGCTAGAGATCTGGCTTCGAGCGGGGGAGCCGGGGAGCTGTTTTTT	TRBD2	TRBV20-1	TRBJ2-2	many